What follows are 25 T cell receptor beta chains derived from one specimen sequenced in a study of early T cells in non-severe SARS-CoV-2 infection (dated by TCRdb to about 2021). The library came from 5' RACE. The instrument was a NextSeq 500. The public reads were reanalyzed by TCRdb: fastp trimming at Q25, MiXCR alignment, in-frame beta chains only. Identical CDR3 protein sequences are pooled into one entry, listed with their most common genes and DNA. Recorded for this sample are 60,000 or so distinct CDR3 sequences; roughly 13% of them occurred a single time. Roughly a tenth of the sample comes from the top ten. The sequencing input was whole blood. The receptors stem from an adult who was a healthcare worker with PCR-confirmed SARS-CoV-2 infection or an uninfected control (not recorded which).

This clonotype has a count of ten or more. The V gene is TRBV12-3 or TRBV12-4, the J gene TRBJ2-7, with TRBD2 matching 7 bases. There are 13 residues in the CDR3. V trimming: 3 bases; J trimming: 4 bases; junction bases outside the gene matches: 3. The CDR3 reads CASSFGGGYEQYF. CDR3 DNA sequence: TGTGCCAGCAGTTTCGGCGGGGGTTACGAGCAGTACTTC.

This clonotype was seen a handful of times. V usage is TRBV28 and J usage is TRBJ1-5, with a possible D match to TRBD1 (5 bases). This CDR3 has 15 residues. With 5 bases removed from V and 13 bases from J, the gap between germline ends came to 24 bases. CDR1 and CDR2 from the germline V gene are MDHEN and SYDVKM. CDR3 DNA sequence: TGTGCCAGCAGTCGAGACGTAACCCGGGGCGGGCCGCAGCATTTT. This encodes CASSRDVTRGGPQHF.

This clonotype was seen ten or more times. This sequence joins TRBV10-3 and TRBJ2-7, with 7 positions matching TRBD1. With 0 bases clipped from V and 2 bases from J, the junction kept 1 base outside the gene matches. CDR3 length: 14 amino acids. Germline CDR1 ENHRY, CDR2 SYGVKD. CDR3 loop: CAISESGTAYEQYF. CDR3 DNA sequence: TGTGCCATCAGTGAGTCGGGGACAGCCTACGAGCAGTACTTC.

This chain joins TRBV3-1 and TRBJ2-3; 9 bases fit TRBD1. With 2 bases clipped from V and 4 bases from J, the junction kept 10 bases outside the gene matches. The CDR3 is 17 residues long. Germline V gene sequence: CDR1 LGHDT, CDR2 YNNKEL (reference sequence). This CDR3 is CASSQRQGVLGADTQYF. In nucleotides, the CDR3 is TGTGCCAGCAGCCAAAGACAGGGGGTGTTAGGGGCAGATACGCAGTATTTT.

The sample holds a few counts of this clonotype. V is TRBV5-1 and J is TRBJ1-1; D gene uncertain. Trimming took off 3 bases at V and 6 bases at J, with 15 bases between the two ends. CDR3 size: 14 residues. CDR1 is SGHRS, CDR2 YFSETQ, per germline. The CDR3: CASSSLRTGPEAFF. In DNA form, the CDR3 reads TGCGCCAGCAGCTCCTTAAGGACGGGCCCTGAAGCTTTCTTT.

The CDR3 spells CASSADSPSRATF. The CDR3 DNA sequence: TGTGCCAGCAGCGCCGACAGCCCCAGTCGTGCCACCTTC. The chain is built from TRBV6-2 or TRBV6-3 and TRBJ1-2; TRBD1 might be the D (5 bases). V was trimmed by 6 bases and J by 13 bases, leaving 21 bases between them. CDR3 length: 13 residues. Germline assignment: CDR1 MNHEY and CDR2 SVGEGT.

This clonotype came up many times. This chain connects TRBV20-1 to TRBJ2-1; TRBD1 or TRBD2 may be the D gene (5 bases each). The CDR3 is 16 amino acids. Germline values: CDR1 DFQATT, CDR2 SNEGSKA (reference sequence). Trimming cost V 0 bases and J 0 bases, with 12 bases left between them. The DNA for the CDR3 is TGCAGTGCTAGAGATCCGAGGGACCGCTCCTACAATGAGCAGTTCTTC. It is translated as CSARDPRDRSYNEQFF.

At least ten counts were recorded for this clonotype. This chain uses TRBV12-3 or TRBV12-4 with TRBJ1-1, with D unresolved. This CDR3 has 13 residues. Trimming left V 6 bases short and J 3 bases short, with 11 bases between. The CDR3 bases are TGTGCCAGCAGGGTTTTTGGCGACACTGAAGCTTTCTTT. This encodes CASRVFGDTEAFF.

This clonotype has ten or more counts. The V and J genes are TRBV19 and TRBJ2-7; D unclear. Germline assignment: CDR1 LNHDA and CDR2 SQIVND (reference sequence). Trimming pared 1 base from V and 1 base from J, leaving 8 bases between. The CDR3 is 14 amino acids. The CDR3 DNA sequence: TGTGCCAGTAGTATAGTAGGCACATCCTACGAGCAGTACTTC. Residues: CASSIVGTSYEQYF. Supplemented by reference TRBV19 and TRBJ2-7, the full variable domain reads DGGITQSPKYLFRKEGQNVTLSCEQNLNHDAMYWYRQDPGQGLRLIYYSQIVNDFQKGDIAEGYSVSREKKESFPLTVTSAQKNPTAFYLCASSIVGTSYEQYFGPGTRLTVT.

Many counts were recorded for this clonotype. In nucleotides, the CDR3 is TGTGCCAGCAGTTTAGGACAGGGGGAGCAGTACTTC. Residues: CASSLGQGEQYF. The rearrangement links TRBV12-3 or TRBV12-4 to TRBJ2-7, with 8 bases lining up with TRBD1. The CDR3 has 12 residues. The V and J ends lost 1 base and 7 bases, in that order; junction bases with no gene match: 0.

This clonotype was counted ten times or more. This chain connects TRBV11-2 to TRBJ1-1; D call uncertain. Per the germline V gene, CDR1 is SGHAT and CDR2 is FQNNGV. Trimming took off 3 bases at V and 5 bases at J, with 4 bases between the two ends. The CDR3 contains 11 residues. CDR3 in amino acids: CASSLATEAFF. In nucleotides, the CDR3 is TGTGCCAGCAGCTTGGCGACTGAAGCTTTCTTT.

This clonotype was detected a few times. V usage is TRBV14 and J usage is TRBJ2-2, with a weak D call TRBD1 (5 bases). The germline gives CDR1 SGHDN, CDR2 FVKESK. The V and J ends lost 4 bases and 5 bases respectively, with 14 bases between them. CDR3 length: 15 amino acids. The CDR3 region has the DNA TGTGCCAGCAGCCTCGGCAGGGCTTGGACCGGGGAGCTGTTTTTT. Translating gives CASSLGRAWTGELFF.

The chain is built from TRBV29-1 and TRBJ1-1; 7 bases align to TRBD1. After removal of 3 bases from V and 4 bases from J, the junction contained 2 bases not matched to a gene. The germline V gene encodes CDR1 SQVTM and CDR2 ANQGSEA. The CDR3 extends over 12 amino acids. The CDR3 DNA sequence: TGCAGCGTTGACAGACAGGGCACTGAAGCTTTCTTT. This translates into CSVDRQGTEAFF. The variable domain in full, with the rest retrieved from reference TRBV29-1 and TRBJ1-1, is SAVISQKPSRDICQRGTSLTIQCQVDSQVTMMFWYRQQPGQSLTLIATANQGSEATYESGFVIDKFPISRPNLTFSTLTVSNMSPEDSSIYLCSVDRQGTEAFFGQGTRLTVV.

This clonotype was seen more than once but under ten times. The chain carries TRBV9 and TRBJ1-6; 8 positions agree with TRBD1. V shed 4 bases, J shed 7 bases, and the junction held 7 bases outside the gene matches. From germline, CDR1 is SGDLS and CDR2 YYNGEE. This CDR3 comprises 15 residues. CDR3 nucleotide sequence: TGTGCCAGCAGCCCAGGACAGGGTAAAAATTCACCCCTCCACTTT. Translated, it gives CASSPGQGKNSPLHF.

The V gene is TRBV14, the J gene TRBJ1-2; 9 bases agree with TRBD1. The CDR3 contains 15 residues. Per germline, CDR1 SGHDN and CDR2 FVKESK. Trimming at V came to 5 bases and at J to 6 bases, leaving 10 bases not matched to a gene. The chain's CDR3 is CASSAVMTGGNGYTF. CDR3 DNA: TGTGCCAGCAGCGCAGTTATGACAGGGGGGAATGGCTACACCTTC.

This clonotype has at least ten counts. The rearrangement links TRBV15 to TRBJ1-3, with TRBD1 matching 7 bases. CDR3 length: 16 residues. With 2 bases clipped from V and 1 base from J, the junction kept 5 bases outside the gene matches. Germline values: CDR1 LNHNV, CDR2 YYDKDF (reference sequence). In DNA, the CDR3 is TGTGCCACCAGCAGACCACAGGGGTCGTCTGGAAACACCATATATTTT. Protein product: CATSRPQGSSGNTIYF.

This clonotype has at least ten counts. The V call is TRBV4-2, the J call TRBJ2-7; D gene uncertain. CDR3 length equals 13 residues. Trimming removed 4 bases at V and 1 base at J, with 8 bases between. The V gene's germline CDR1 is LGHNA and CDR2 YNFKEQ. The CDR3 nucleotides read TGTGCCAGCAGCCCCGCGCGGTCCTACGAGCAGTACTTC. It yields the protein CASSPARSYEQYF.

V usage is TRBV7-3 and J usage is TRBJ2-5; TRBD2 matches at 15 bases. The V gene's germline CDR1 is SGHTA and CDR2 FQGTGA. Germline trimming cut 5 bases from V and 5 bases from J; bases unmatched to any gene: 12. The CDR3 runs 18 residues. Written as DNA, the CDR3 is TGTGCCAGCAGCCCAGGGACTAGCGGGAGGTTGGGGGCGGAGACCCAGTACTTC. Translation: CASSPGTSGRLGAETQYF.

This chain uses TRBV20-1 with TRBJ2-5; D gene unclear. Germline-derived CDR1 and CDR2 are DFQATT and SNEGSKA (reference sequence). The V gene lost 6 bases and the J gene lost 1 base, with 3 bases spanning the gap. CDR3 length equals 10 residues. The CDR3 loop is CSAAQETQYF. The CDR3 region has the DNA TGCAGTGCAGCCCAAGAGACCCAGTACTTC.

Points on this clonotype: One junction end does not reproduce the germline sequence, and a read error may be involved. This chain links TRBV4-1 with TRBJ1-1; D is unclear. Germline lookup yields CDR1 MGHRA and CDR2 YSYEKL. This CDR3 comprises 16 residues. The CDR3 DNA reads as TGCGCCAGCAGACAAGATAGGTCTTCCATGAACACTGAAGCTTTCTTT. This codes for CASRQDRSSMNTEAFF.

The chain employs TRBV19 and TRBJ2-1; tentatively, D is TRBD2 (6 bases). The germline V gene has CDR1 LNHDA and CDR2 SQIVND (reference sequence). The CDR3 is 13 residues long. V shed 1 base and J shed 10 bases, with 11 bases lying between them. This CDR3 reads CASSIGGNGEQFF. The CDR3 DNA sequence: TGTGCCAGTAGTATAGGCGGGAATGGCGAGCAGTTCTTC.

The sample holds a few counts of this clonotype. V and J are TRBV20-1 and TRBJ1-5; 7 nucleotides line up with TRBD1. Trimming removed 5 bases from V and 2 bases from J; junction bases left unmatched: 6. Germline V gives CDR1 DFQATT, CDR2 SNEGSKA (reference sequence). CDR3 length equals 14 residues. The DNA of the CDR3 is TGCAGTGCTCTTGACAGGGTTGGCAATCAGCCCCAGCATTTT. Translated: CSALDRVGNQPQHF.

This clonotype was found a few times. The rearrangement joins TRBV7-2 to TRBJ2-3; no definite D call. Trimming stripped 2 bases from V and 0 bases from J, with 9 bases between. This CDR3 region has 15 residues. CDR1 SGHTA and CDR2 FQGNSA come from the germline V gene. CDR3 sequence reads: CASSLPPLSTDTQYF. CDR3 nucleotide sequence: TGTGCCAGCAGCTTACCCCCGCTTAGCACAGATACGCAGTATTTT.

Many counts were recorded for this clonotype. The rearrangement links TRBV4-2 to TRBJ2-5; 13 bases are shared with TRBD2. Germline lookup yields CDR1 LGHNA and CDR2 YNFKEQ. V lost 2 bases to trimming and J lost 5 bases; unmatched junction nucleotides: 5. The CDR3 length is 16 residues. CDR3: CASSQLGLAGSETQYF. CDR3 bases: TGTGCCAGCAGCCAACTGGGACTAGCGGGAAGCGAGACCCAGTACTTC.

This clonotype was observed a handful of times. The rearrangement uses TRBV7-9 and TRBJ2-2; D unclear. Trimming left V 5 bases short and J 1 base short, with 8 bases between. Germline loops: CDR1 SEHNR, CDR2 FQNEAQ (reference sequence). CDR3 size: 14 residues. The CDR3 is CASSRKRNTGELFF. CDR3 in DNA: TGTGCCAGCAGCAGAAAGAGGAACACCGGGGAGCTGTTTTTT.